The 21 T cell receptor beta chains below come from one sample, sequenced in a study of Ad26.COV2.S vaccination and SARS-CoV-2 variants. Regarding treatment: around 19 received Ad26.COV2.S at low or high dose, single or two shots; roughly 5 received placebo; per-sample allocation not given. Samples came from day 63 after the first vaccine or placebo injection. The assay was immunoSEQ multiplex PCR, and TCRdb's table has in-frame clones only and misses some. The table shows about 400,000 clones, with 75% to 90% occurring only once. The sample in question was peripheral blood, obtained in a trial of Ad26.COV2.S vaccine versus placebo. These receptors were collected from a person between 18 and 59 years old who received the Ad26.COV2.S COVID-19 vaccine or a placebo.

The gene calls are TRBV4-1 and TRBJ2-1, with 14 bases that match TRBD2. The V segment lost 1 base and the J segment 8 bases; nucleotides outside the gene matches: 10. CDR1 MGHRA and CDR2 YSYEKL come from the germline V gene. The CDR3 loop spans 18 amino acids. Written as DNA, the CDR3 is TGCGCCAGCAGCCAAGCCCCGGTGGGACTAGCGGGGGTCGATGAGCAGTTCTTC. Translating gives CASSQAPVGLAGVDEQFF.

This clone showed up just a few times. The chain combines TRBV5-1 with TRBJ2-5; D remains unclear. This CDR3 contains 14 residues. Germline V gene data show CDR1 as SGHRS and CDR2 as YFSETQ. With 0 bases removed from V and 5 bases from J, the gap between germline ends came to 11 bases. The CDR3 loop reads CASSLGLPEETQYF. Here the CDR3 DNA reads TGCGCCAGCAGCTTGGGGCTCCCCGAGGAGACCCAGTACTTC.

CDR3 DNA sequence: TGTGCCAGCAGCTTAGATTTAGGGACTTACGAGCAGTACTTC. Its protein is CASSLDLGTYEQYF. This chain joins TRBV7-2 and TRBJ2-7; D possibly corresponds to TRBD2 (6 bases). The CDR3 is 14 amino acids. V lost 1 base and J 4 bases, leaving 11 bases between the germline ends. Germline V gene sequence: CDR1 SGHTA, CDR2 FQGNSA.

The CDR3 reads CASSPGRGLEAFF. The CDR3 DNA reads as TGTGCCAGCAGTCCGGGACGAGGACTTGAAGCTTTCTTT. The gene calls are TRBV12-3 or TRBV12-4 and TRBJ1-1, with D perhaps matching TRBD1 (5 bases). This CDR3 is built from 13 residues. V dropped 5 bases and J dropped 7 bases, with 14 bases sitting between them.

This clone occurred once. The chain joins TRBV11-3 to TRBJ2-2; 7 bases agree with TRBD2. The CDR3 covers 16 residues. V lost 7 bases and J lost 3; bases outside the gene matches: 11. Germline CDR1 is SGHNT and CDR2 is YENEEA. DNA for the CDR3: TGTGCCAGCAACTTGCAGGACGGGGGGTACACCGGGGAGCTGTTTTTT. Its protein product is CASNLQDGGYTGELFF. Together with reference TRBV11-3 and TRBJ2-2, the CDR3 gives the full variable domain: EAGVVQSPRYKIIEKKQPVAFWCNPISGHNTLYWYLQNLGQGPELLIRYENEEAVDDSQLPKDRFSAERLKGVDSTLKIQPAELGDSAVYLCASNLQDGGYTGELFFGEGSRLTVL.

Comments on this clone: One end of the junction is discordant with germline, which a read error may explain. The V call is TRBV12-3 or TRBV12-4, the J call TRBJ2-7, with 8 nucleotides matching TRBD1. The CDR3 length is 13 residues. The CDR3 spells CASSLALGQGTNF. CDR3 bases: TGTGCCAGCAGTTTAGCGCTCGGACAGGGTACGAACTTC.

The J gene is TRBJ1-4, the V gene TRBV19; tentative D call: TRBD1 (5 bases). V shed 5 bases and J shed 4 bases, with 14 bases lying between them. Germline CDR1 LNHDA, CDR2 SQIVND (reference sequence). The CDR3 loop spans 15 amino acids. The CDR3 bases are TGTGCCAGTAGTGTATCGACAGAGGATAATGAAAAACTGTTTTTT. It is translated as CASSVSTEDNEKLFF.

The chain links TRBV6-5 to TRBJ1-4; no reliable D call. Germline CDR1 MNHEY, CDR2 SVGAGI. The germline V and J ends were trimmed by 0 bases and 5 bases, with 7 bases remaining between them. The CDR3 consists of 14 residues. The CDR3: CASSYSGGNEKLFF. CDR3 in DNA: TGTGCCAGCAGTTACTCTGGTGGGAATGAAAAACTGTTTTTT.

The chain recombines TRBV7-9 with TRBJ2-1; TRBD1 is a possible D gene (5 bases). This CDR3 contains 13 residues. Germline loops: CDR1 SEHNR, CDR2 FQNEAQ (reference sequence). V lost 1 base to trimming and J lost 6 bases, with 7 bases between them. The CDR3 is CASSLEGSNEQFF. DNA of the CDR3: TGTGCCAGCAGCTTAGAGGGGTCCAATGAGCAGTTCTTC.

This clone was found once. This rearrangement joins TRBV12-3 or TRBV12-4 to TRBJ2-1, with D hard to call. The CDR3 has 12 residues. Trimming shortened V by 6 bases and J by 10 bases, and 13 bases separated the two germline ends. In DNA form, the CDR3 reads TGTGCCAGCAGGTCCCCGACTGAGGAGCAGTTCTTC. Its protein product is CASRSPTEEQFF.

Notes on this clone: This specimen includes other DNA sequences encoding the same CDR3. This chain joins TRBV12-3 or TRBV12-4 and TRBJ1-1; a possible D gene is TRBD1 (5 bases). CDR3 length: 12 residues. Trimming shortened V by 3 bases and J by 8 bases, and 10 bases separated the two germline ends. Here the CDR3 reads CASSLGEAEAFF. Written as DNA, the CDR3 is TGTGCCAGCAGTTTGGGGGAGGCCGAAGCTTTCTTT.

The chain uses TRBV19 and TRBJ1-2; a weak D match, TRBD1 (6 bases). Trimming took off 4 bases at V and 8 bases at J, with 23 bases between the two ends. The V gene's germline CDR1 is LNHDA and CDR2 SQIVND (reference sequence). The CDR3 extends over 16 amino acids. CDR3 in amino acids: CASSTSGTGTMVGYTF. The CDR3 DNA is TGTGCCAGTAGTACCTCGGGAACAGGGACTATGGTGGGCTACACCTTC.

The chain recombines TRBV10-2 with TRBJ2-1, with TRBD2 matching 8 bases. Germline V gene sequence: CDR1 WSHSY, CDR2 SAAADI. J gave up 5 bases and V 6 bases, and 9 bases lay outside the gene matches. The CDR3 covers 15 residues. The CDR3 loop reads CASRGGERGNNEQFF. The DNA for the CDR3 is TGCGCCAGCAGGGGAGGGGAGCGGGGGAACAATGAGCAGTTCTTC.

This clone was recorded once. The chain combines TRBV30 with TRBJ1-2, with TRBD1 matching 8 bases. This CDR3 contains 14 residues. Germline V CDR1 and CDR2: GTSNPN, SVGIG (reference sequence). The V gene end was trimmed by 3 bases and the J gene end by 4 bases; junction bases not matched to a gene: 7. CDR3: CAWRIQGGSYGYTF. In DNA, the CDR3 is TGTGCCTGGAGGATACAGGGGGGATCCTATGGCTACACCTTC.

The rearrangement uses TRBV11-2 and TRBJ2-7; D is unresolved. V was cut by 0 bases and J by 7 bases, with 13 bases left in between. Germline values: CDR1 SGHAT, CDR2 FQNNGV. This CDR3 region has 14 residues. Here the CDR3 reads CASSLETSLGEQYF. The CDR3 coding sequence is TGTGCCAGCAGCTTAGAAACGTCCCTCGGGGAGCAGTACTTC.

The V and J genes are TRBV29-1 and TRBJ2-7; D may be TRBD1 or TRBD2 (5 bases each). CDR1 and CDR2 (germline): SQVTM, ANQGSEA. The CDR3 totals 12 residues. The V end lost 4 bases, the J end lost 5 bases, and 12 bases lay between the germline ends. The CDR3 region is CSVGGAQDEQYF. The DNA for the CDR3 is TGCAGCGTTGGAGGGGCGCAGGACGAGCAGTACTTC.

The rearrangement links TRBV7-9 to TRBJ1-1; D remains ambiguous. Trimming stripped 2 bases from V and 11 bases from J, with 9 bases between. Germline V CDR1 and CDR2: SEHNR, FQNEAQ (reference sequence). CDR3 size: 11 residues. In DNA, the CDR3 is TGTGCCAGCAGCTTAAGCACGGGCGCTTTCTTT. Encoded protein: CASSLSTGAFF.

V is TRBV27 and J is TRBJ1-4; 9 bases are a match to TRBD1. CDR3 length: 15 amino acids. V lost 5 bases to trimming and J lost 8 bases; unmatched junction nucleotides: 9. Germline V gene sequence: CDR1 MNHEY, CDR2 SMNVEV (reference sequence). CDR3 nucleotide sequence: TGTGCCAGCAGTCCGACAGGGGGGTTGGGCGAAAAACTGTTTTTT. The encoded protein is CASSPTGGLGEKLFF.

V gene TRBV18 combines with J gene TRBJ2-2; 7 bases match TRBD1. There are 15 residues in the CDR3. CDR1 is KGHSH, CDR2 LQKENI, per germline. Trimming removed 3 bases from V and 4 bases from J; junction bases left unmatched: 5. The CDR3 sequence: CASSPWTGRTGELFF. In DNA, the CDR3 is TGTGCCAGCTCACCGTGGACAGGCCGCACCGGGGAGCTGTTTTTT.

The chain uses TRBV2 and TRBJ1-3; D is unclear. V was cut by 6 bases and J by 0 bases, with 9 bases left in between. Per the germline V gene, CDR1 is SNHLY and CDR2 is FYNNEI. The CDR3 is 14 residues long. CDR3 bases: TGTGCCAGCAGGATAACTAGCTCTGGAAACACCATATATTTT. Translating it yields CASRITSSGNTIYF.

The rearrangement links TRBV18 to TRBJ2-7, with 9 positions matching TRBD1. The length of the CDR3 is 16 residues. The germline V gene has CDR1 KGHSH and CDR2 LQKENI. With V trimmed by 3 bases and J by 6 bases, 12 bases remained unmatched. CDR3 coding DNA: TGTGCCAGCTCACCCTTACAGGGGGCCTTAGTGGGCGAGCAGTACTTC. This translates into CASSPLQGALVGEQYF. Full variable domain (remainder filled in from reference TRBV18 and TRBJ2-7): NAGVMQNPRHLVRRRGQEARLRCSPMKGHSHVYWYRQLPEEGLKFMVYLQKENIIDESGMPKERFSAEFPKEGPSILRIQQVVRGDSAAYFCASSPLQGALVGEQYFGPGTRLTVT.